This is a list of T cell receptor beta chains from one sample in a study of Ad26.COV2.S vaccination and SARS-CoV-2 variants. TCRdb keeps only in-frame clones here, not all; method: immunoSEQ multiplex PCR. The profile shows over 250,000 clones, around 87% of them singletons. The source was peripheral blood, collected in a trial of Ad26.COV2.S vaccine versus placebo. These receptor sequences come from a person between 18 and 65 years old who received the Ad26.COV2.S COVID-19 vaccine or a placebo. Both conserved end residues are part of each CDR3. The D gene is left open where the match is weak. The size field is filled for only some rows; it gives once, few, many or a size class.

v_call	d_call	clone_size	j_call	cdr3_nt	cdr3_aa
TRBV6-4	-	-	TRBJ2-2	TGTGCCAGCGAACGGGTTTCAAACACCGGGGAGCTGTTTTTT	CASERVSNTGELFF
TRBV7-9	-	-	TRBJ2-1	TGTGCCAGCAGCTTAGCTTTAGCCGGTCCCTACAATGAGCAGTTCTTC	CASSLALAGPYNEQFF
TRBV29-1	TRBD2	-	TRBJ2-1	TGCAGCTGGGGACTAGCTTACAATGAGCAGTTCTTC	CSWGLAYNEQFF
TRBV5-1	TRBD2	-	TRBJ2-7	TGCGCCAGCAGCTTACTAGCGGGAGATGGTGGCGAGCAGTACTTC	CASSLLAGDGGEQYF
TRBV5-1	TRBD1	-	TRBJ1-1	TGCGCCAGCAGCTTGGCCGGGACAGGGGAATCCACTGAAGCTTTCTTT	CASSLAGTGESTEAFF
TRBV6-5	TRBD2	-	TRBJ2-5	TGTGCCACGGGACTAGCGGGGGGGACCCAGTACTTC	CATGLAGGTQYF
TRBV19	TRBD1	-	TRBJ1-1	TGTGCCAGTAGTATTTCCGACAGGGGAGACACTGAAGCTTTCTTT	CASSISDRGDTEAFF
TRBV28	-	-	TRBJ2-5	TGTGCCAGCAGTTTAGCCCAGGGGCGAGAGACCCAGTACTTC	CASSLAQGRETQYF
TRBV18	TRBD1	-	TRBJ1-1	TGTGCCAGCTCACCTATCGGGACAGGGGAAACTGAAGCTTTCTTT	CASSPIGTGETEAFF
TRBV7-6	-	-	TRBJ2-3	TGTGCCAGCAGCTTAGCCACTCCCACGACGGATACGCAGTATTTT	CASSLATPTTDTQYF
TRBV3-1/TRBV3-2	-	-	TRBJ1-1	TGTGCCAGCAGACGGGAGAACACTGAAGCTTTCTTT	CASRRENTEAFF
TRBV7-9	-	-	TRBJ2-5	TGTGCCAGCAGCTTAGTTTTGGTTCAAGAGACCCAGTACTTC	CASSLVLVQETQYF
TRBV19	-	-	TRBJ2-1	TGTGCCAGTAGTATAAGGACTATCCCTTTTGAGCAGTTCTTC	CASSIRTIPFEQFF
TRBV7-9	-	-	TRBJ2-5	TGTGCCAGCAGCGCAGACAGGATTCAAGAGACCCAGTACTTC	CASSADRIQETQYF
TRBV6-2/TRBV6-3	TRBD2	-	TRBJ2-1	TGTGCCAGCAGCCCAGTTGGCGGGAGTGGAAATGAGCAGTTCTTC	CASSPVGGSGNEQFF
TRBV7-2	-	-	TRBJ1-5	TGTGCCAGCAGCTTGGATGGGGGGCCGGGGCAGCCCCAGCATTTT	CASSLDGGPGQPQHF
TRBV5-1	-	once	TRBJ1-5	TGCGCCAGCAGCTTGGGAGACTCCACGGGTAATCAGCCCCAGCATTTT	CASSLGDSTGNQPQHF
TRBV5-1	-	-	TRBJ2-5	TGCGCCAGCAGCCGGGAAGAGACCCAGTACTTC	CASSREETQYF
TRBV5-1	-	few	TRBJ2-7	TGCGCCAGCAGTGATGCACAGGGCCTGCCCTCCGAGCAGTACTTC	CASSDAQGLPSEQYF
TRBV14	-	-	TRBJ1-5	TGTGCCAGCAGCCAAGGTAAGGAAATAGGTCAGCCCCAGCATTTT	CASSQGKEIGQPQHF
TRBV7-8	-	-	TRBJ2-7	TGTGCCAGCAGCCCGCGGAGACAGCCACCCTACGAGCAGTACTTC	CASSPRRQPPYEQYF
TRBV5-1	TRBD1	-	TRBJ1-1	TGCGCCAGCAGCTCAACTCATAAACAGGGGGCTGAAGCTTTCTTT	CASSSTHKQGAEAFF
TRBV7-9	TRBD1	-	TRBJ1-2	TGTGCCAGCAGCTTACCAGGACAGGGGGCGCTCGGCTACACCTTC	CASSLPGQGALGYTF
TRBV27	-	-	TRBJ2-1	TGTGCCAGCAGCAGGGCTGGCGACAATGAGCAGTTCTTC	CASSRAGDNEQFF